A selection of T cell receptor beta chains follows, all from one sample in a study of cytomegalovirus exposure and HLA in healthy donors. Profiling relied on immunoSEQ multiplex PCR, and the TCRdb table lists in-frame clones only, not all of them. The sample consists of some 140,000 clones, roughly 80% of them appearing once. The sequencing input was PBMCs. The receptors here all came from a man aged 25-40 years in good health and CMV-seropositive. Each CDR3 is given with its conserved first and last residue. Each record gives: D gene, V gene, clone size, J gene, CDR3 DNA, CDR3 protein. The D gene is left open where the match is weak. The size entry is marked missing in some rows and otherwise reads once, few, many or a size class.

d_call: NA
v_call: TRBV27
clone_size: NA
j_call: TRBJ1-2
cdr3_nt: TGTGCCAGCAGCCCCTGGACAGTTGGAGTCTACACCTTC
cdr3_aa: CASSPWTVGVYTF

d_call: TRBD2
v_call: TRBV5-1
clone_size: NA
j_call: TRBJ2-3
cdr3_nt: TGCGCCAGCAGCTTAACTAGCGGGGCCACAGATACGCAGTATTTT
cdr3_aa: CASSLTSGATDTQYF

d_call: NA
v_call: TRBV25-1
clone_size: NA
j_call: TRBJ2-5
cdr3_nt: TGTGCCAGCAGTGCCGACTATGGGGTCTGGGAGACCCAGTACTTC
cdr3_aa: CASSADYGVWETQYF

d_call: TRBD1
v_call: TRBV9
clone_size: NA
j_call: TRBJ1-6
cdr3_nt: TGTGCCAGCAGCGTAGAGGCAGGGGGCTTTAATTCACCCCTCCACTTT
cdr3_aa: CASSVEAGGFNSPLHF

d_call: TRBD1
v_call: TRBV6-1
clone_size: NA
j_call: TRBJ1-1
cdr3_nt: TGTGCCAGCAGGGACAGGGGAAGGAGCACTGAAGCTTTCTTT
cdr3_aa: CASRDRGRSTEAFF

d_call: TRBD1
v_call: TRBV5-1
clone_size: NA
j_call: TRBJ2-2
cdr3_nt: TGCGCCAGCAGCTTGGTGACAGGGGGCAGCGGGGAGCTGTTTTTT
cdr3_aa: CASSLVTGGSGELFF

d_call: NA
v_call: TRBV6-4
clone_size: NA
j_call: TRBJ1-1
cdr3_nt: TGTGCCAGCAGGAAGGAGGAGTTGAACACTGAAGCTTTCTTT
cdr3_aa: CASRKEELNTEAFF

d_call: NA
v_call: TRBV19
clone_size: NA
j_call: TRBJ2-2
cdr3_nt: TGTGCCAGTAACGTGGGGGGGGGCCGGGAGGAGCTGTTTTTT
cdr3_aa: CASNVGGGREELFF

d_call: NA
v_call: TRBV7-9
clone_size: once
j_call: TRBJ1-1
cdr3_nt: TGTGCCAGCAGTAAAAGAGGGGGGGGGACTGAAGCTTTCTTT
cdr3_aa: CASSKRGGGTEAFF

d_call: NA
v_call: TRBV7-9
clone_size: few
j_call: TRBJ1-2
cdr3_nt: TGTGCCAGCAGCTTATTAGGGGGAAATGGCTACACCTTC
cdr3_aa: CASSLLGGNGYTF

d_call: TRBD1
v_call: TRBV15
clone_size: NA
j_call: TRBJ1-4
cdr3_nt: TGTGCCACCAGCAGAGATGGGCCGGGACAGGGTCCTAATGAAAAACTGTTTTTT
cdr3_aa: CATSRDGPGQGPNEKLFF

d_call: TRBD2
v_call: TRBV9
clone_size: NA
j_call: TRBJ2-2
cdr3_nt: TGTGCCAGCAGCGGGGGGGGCACCGGGGAGCTGTTTTTT
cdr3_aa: CASSGGGTGELFF

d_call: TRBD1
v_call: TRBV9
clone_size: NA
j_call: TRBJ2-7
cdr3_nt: TGTGCCAGCAGCGTAGGGAACAGGGGCTACGAGCAGTACTTC
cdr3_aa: CASSVGNRGYEQYF

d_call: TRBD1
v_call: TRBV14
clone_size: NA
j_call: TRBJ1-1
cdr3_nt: TGTGCCACGGGACAGGGGTTTGACACTGAAGCTTTCTTT
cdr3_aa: CATGQGFDTEAFF

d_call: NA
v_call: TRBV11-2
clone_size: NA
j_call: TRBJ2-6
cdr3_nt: TGTGCCAGCAGCTCGTTCATGACAGCTGGGGCCAACGTCCTGACTTTC
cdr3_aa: CASSSFMTAGANVLTF

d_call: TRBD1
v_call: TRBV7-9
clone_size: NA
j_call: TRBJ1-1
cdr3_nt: TGTGCCAGCAGCCGGCCCCCGGGACAGGGGTTGAACACTGAAGCTTTCTTT
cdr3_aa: CASSRPPGQGLNTEAFF

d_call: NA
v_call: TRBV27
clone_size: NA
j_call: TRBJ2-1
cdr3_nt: TGTGCCAGCAGTCCCTCCGGCAGGATCTCCTACAATGAGCAGTTCTTC
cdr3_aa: CASSPSGRISYNEQFF

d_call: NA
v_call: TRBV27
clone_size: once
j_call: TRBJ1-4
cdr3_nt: TGTGCCAGCAGCCGGGAAAGCGGGGTTACTTATGAAAAACTGTTTTTT
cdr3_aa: CASSRESGVTYEKLFF

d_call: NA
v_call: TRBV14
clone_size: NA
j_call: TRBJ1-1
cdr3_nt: TGTGCCAGCAGCCAAACATTTGAAGCTTTCTTT
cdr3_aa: CASSQTFEAFF

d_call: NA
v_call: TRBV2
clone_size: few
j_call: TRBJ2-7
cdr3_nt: TGTGCCAGCAGTGACAGGCGGGTTGACGAGCAGTACTTC
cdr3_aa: CASSDRRVDEQYF

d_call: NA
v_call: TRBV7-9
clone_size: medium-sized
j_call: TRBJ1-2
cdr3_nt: TGTGCCAGCAGCTTAGTGGAGTCTCAGTATGGCTACACCTTC
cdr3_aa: CASSLVESQYGYTF

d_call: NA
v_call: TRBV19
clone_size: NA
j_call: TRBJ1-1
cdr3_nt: TGTGCCAGTAGGAGGGGGTTAACTGAAGCTTTCTTT
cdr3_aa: CASRRGLTEAFF

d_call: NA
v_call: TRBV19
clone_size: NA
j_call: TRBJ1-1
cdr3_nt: TGTGCCAGTAGTCCCACACAGCTGAACACTGAAGCTTTCTTT
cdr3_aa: CASSPTQLNTEAFF

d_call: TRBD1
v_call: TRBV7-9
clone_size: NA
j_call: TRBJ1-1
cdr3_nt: TGTGCCAGCAGCTTTACGGGACAGGGGAACACTGAAGCTTTCTTT
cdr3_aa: CASSFTGQGNTEAFF

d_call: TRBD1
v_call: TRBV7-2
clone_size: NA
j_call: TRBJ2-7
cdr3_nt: TGTGCCAGCATCCAGACAGGGGGTCCCTACGAGCAGTACTTC
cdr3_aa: CASIQTGGPYEQYF

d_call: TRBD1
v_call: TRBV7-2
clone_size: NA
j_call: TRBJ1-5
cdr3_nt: TGTGCCAGCAGCATGACAGGGGGGAGCAATCAGCCCCAGCATTTT
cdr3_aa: CASSMTGGSNQPQHF

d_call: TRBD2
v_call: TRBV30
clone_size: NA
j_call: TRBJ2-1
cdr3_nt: TGTGCCTGGAGACATTTCGGGAGGGACTACAATGAGCAGTTCTTC
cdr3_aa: CAWRHFGRDYNEQFF